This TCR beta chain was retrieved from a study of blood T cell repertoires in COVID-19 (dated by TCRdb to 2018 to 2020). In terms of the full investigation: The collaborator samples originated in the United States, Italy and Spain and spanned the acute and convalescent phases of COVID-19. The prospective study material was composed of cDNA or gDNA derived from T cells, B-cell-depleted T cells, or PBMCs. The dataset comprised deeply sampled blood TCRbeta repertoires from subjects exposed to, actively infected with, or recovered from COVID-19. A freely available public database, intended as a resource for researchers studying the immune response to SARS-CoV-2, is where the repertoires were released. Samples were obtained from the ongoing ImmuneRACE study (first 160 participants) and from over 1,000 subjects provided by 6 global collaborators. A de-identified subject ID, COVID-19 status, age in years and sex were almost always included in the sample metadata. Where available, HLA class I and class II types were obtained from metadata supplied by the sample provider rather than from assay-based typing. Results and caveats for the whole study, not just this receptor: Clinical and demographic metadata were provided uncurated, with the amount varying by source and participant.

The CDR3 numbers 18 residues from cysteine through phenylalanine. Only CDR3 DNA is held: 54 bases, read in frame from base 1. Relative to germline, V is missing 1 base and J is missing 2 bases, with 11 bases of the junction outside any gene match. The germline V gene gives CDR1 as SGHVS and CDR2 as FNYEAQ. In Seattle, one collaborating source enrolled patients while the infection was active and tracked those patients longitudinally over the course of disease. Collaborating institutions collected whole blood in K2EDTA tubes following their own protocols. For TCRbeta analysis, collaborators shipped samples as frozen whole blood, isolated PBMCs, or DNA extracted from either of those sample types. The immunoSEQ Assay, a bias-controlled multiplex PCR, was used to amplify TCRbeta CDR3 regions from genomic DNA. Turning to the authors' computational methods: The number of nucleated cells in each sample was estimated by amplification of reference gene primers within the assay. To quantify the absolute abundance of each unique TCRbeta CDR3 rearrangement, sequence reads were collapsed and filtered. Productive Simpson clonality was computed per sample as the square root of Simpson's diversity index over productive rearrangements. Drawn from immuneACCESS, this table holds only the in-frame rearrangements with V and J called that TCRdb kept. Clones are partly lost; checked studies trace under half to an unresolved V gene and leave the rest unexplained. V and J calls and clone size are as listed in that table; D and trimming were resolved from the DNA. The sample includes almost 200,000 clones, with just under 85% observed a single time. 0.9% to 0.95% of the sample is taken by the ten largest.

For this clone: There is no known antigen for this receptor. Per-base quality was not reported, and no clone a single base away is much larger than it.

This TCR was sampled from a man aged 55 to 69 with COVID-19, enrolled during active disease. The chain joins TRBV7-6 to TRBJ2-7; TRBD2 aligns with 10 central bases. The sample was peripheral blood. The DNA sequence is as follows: TGTGCCAGCAGCTTAGGGGCTAGCGGGAGCGGTAAAGCCTACGAGCAGTACTTC. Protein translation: CASSLGASGSGKAYEQYF.